A single sample gave rise to the 18 T cell receptor beta chains below, sequenced in a study of regulatory T cells in long-lasting Graves disease. This sample's time point: newly diagnosed GD, antithyroid drugs for less than 3 months. The TCR library used RNA extracted from PBMCs. CDR3-region Arm-PCR and iRepertoire HTBI primers produced the TCR beta libraries. One entry per CDR3 protein results from TCRdb running MiXCR on the multiplex PCR reads. Altogether around 450,000 distinct CDR3 sequences are present, 15% to 20% being singletons, with the ten largest covering more than 10%. This sample also appeared in a second study, on T cells in Graves' hyperthyroidism and ophthalmopathy.

The starting material was peripheral blood mononuclear cells (PBMCs), obtained at new diagnosis, from a patient treated with antithyroid drugs. These receptors were collected from a man aged 40-50 years with Graves disease.

This clonotype has at least ten counts. V is TRBV28 and J is TRBJ2-1; perhaps TRBD2 as D (7 bases). Germline V gene sequence: CDR1 MDHEN, CDR2 SYDVKM. The CDR3 has 14 residues. V was trimmed by 6 bases and J by 9 bases, leaving 18 bases between them. In DNA, the CDR3 is TGTGCCAGCAGCTTCTCCCGGGGGGCCGGTGAGCAGTTCTTC. Translation: CASSFSRGAGEQFF.

This clonotype was detected ten times or more. The gene calls are TRBV6-5 and TRBJ1-1; tentative D call: TRBD1 (5 bases). Germline CDR1 is MNHEY and CDR2 is SVGAGI. V was trimmed by 2 bases and J by 0 bases, leaving 13 bases between them. This CDR3 is built from 16 residues. The CDR3 DNA sequence: TGTGCCAGCAGTTACACCCCCGACAGCCTGAACACTGAAGCTTTCTTT. This encodes CASSYTPDSLNTEAFF.

This chain links TRBV6-9 with TRBJ1-1; unclear D gene. The ends were cut back, 1 base at V and 5 bases at J, with 14 bases in the middle. The CDR3 runs 15 residues. Germline V gene lookup returns CDR1 MNHGY and CDR2 SVAAGI. The CDR3: CASSYLEGGGTEAFF. CDR3 bases: TGTGCCAGCAGTTATTTGGAGGGCGGTGGGACTGAAGCTTTCTTT.

This clonotype was counted many times. The genes are TRBV5-6 and TRBJ2-1; tentatively, D is TRBD2 (6 bases). CDR3 length: 14 amino acids. CDR1 and CDR2 from the germline V gene are SGHDT and YYEEEE. V was shortened by 2 bases and J by 6 bases, with 12 bases between the two germline ends. The CDR3 DNA is TGTGCCAGCAGCTTAGAACTAGCAGGCAATGAGCAGTTCTTC. It codes for CASSLELAGNEQFF.

The CDR3 bases are TGTGCCAGTAGTATTGTCTTATCCTACGAGCAGTACTTC. Protein product: CASSIVLSYEQYF. V gene TRBV19 combines with J gene TRBJ2-7, with unresolved D. Germline assignment: CDR1 LNHDA and CDR2 SQIVND (reference sequence). The CDR3 extends over 13 amino acids. V was clipped by 3 bases and J by 1 base, with 7 bases between them.

In this sample, this clonotype turned up many times. J is TRBJ2-7 and V is TRBV5-1; D might be TRBD1 (6 bases). This CDR3 comprises 14 residues. Germline values: CDR1 SGHRS, CDR2 YFSETQ. V lost 4 bases and J lost 1, with 12 bases in between. The CDR3 coding sequence is TGCGCCAGCAGCGGAACACAGGGTTCCTACGAGCAGTACTTC. Translated, it gives CASSGTQGSYEQYF.

The V call is TRBV20-1, the J call TRBJ2-2, with D tentatively TRBD1 or TRBD2 (5 bases each). Trimming took 3 bases from V and 6 from J, leaving 14 bases between them. Looked up from germline, CDR1 is DFQATT and CDR2 is SNEGSKA (reference sequence). The CDR3 is 14 residues long. CDR3 nucleotides: TGCAGTGCTAGTTTCGGGGCCAACGCCGGGGAGCTGTTTTTT. As protein: CSASFGANAGELFF.

By sample share, this clonotype is medium-sized. V usage is TRBV7-9 and J usage is TRBJ2-7; 8 bases align to TRBD1. This CDR3 region has 14 residues. Germline V gene data show CDR1 as SEHNR and CDR2 as FQNEAQ (reference sequence). V lost 2 bases to trimming and J lost 4 bases; unmatched junction nucleotides: 4. The CDR3 coding sequence is TGTGCCAGCAGCTTACCCCAGGGGGCTTACGAGCAGTACTTC. Encoded protein: CASSLPQGAYEQYF.

The chain has TRBV29-1 and TRBJ2-3; 7 bases are a match to TRBD1. V was clipped by 7 bases and J by 4 bases; unmatched bases: 5. The germline gives CDR1 SQVTM, CDR2 ANQGSEA. The CDR3 is 12 amino acids. CDR3 nucleotide sequence: TGCAGCGGGAGGACAGGACCAGATACGCAGTATTTT. Translating it yields CSGRTGPDTQYF.

This clonotype was recorded at least ten times. The chain combines TRBV11-2 with TRBJ2-2; no clear D gene. The germline V and J ends were trimmed by 4 bases and 4 bases, with 4 bases remaining between them. Germline CDR1 is SGHAT and CDR2 is FQNNGV. The CDR3 is 12 amino acids. CDR3 in DNA: TGTGCCAGCAGCTGGGGCACCGGGGAGCTGTTTTTT. This gives the protein CASSWGTGELFF.

The V and J genes are TRBV28 and TRBJ2-2; 8 positions match TRBD1. The CDR3 length is 15 residues. CDR1 is MDHEN, CDR2 SYDVKM, per germline. V gave up 2 bases and J gave up 4 bases; unmatched junction bases: 3. CDR3 nucleotides: TGTGCCAGCAGTTTACGGACAGGGAGCACCGGGGAGCTGTTTTTT. Amino acids: CASSLRTGSTGELFF.

This clonotype appeared many times. V gene TRBV5-1 combines with J gene TRBJ2-1, with TRBD1 matching 7 bases. With V trimmed by 3 bases and J by 7 bases, 10 bases remained unmatched. This CDR3 contains 15 residues. Germline values: CDR1 SGHRS, CDR2 YFSETQ. CDR3 DNA: TGCGCCAGCAGCTCGCACAGGGGTTTCACAAATGAGCAGTTCTTC. Protein product: CASSSHRGFTNEQFF.

The CDR3 nucleotides read TGTGCCACCAGTGACCAGTCCGTCTCCTACGAGCAGTACTTC. Translated, it gives CATSDQSVSYEQYF. The rearrangement links TRBV24-1 to TRBJ2-7; D is unresolved. The V gene lost 4 bases and the J gene lost 0 bases, with 9 bases spanning the gap. Germline V gene sequence: CDR1 KGHDR, CDR2 SFDVKD. The CDR3 covers 14 residues.

This clonotype was found many times. The chain uses TRBV6-5 and TRBJ2-5, with 9 bases lining up with TRBD1. With V trimmed by 3 bases and J by 1 base, 6 bases remained unmatched. Looked up from germline, CDR1 is MNHEY and CDR2 is SVGAGI. The CDR3 is made up of 16 amino acids. The CDR3 DNA is TGTGCCAGCAGTTATAAGGACAGGGGAGTCCAAGAGACCCAGTACTTC. The encoded protein is CASSYKDRGVQETQYF.

This clonotype was detected ten times or more. V and J are TRBV11-2 and TRBJ2-1; unclear D gene. This CDR3 is built from 15 residues. CDR1 is SGHAT and CDR2 is FQNNGV in the germline V gene. Trimming cost V 5 bases and J 8 bases, with 19 bases left between them. CDR3 amino acids: CASSHALSSGHEQFF. The CDR3 nucleotides are TGTGCCAGCAGCCACGCCTTGTCTAGTGGTCATGAGCAGTTCTTC.

The chain links TRBV6-4 to TRBJ2-2, with D possibly matching TRBD1 (6 bases). Trimming left V 6 bases short and J 8 bases short, with 16 bases between. The germline V gene encodes CDR1 MRHNA and CDR2 SNTAGT. CDR3 length equals 14 residues. The CDR3 is CASRRDTAAGELFF. In DNA form, the CDR3 reads TGTGCCAGCAGAAGGGACACAGCGGCGGGGGAGCTGTTTTTT.

This clonotype occurred a few times. This chain links TRBV7-9 with TRBJ2-5; 10 nucleotides match TRBD2. V was pared by 4 bases and J by 3 bases, with 8 bases of the junction left unmatched. This CDR3 is 16 amino acids long. Germline values: CDR1 SEHNR, CDR2 FQNEAQ (reference sequence). CDR3 in amino acids: CASSSSGRGAKETQYF. Here the CDR3 DNA reads TGTGCCAGCAGCTCAAGCGGGAGGGGGGCGAAAGAGACCCAGTACTTC.

This clonotype appeared many times. At one boundary the junction diverges from the germline segment, which might be a read error. The chain recombines TRBV20-1 with TRBJ2-1; a possible D gene is TRBD2 (6 bases). The CDR3 runs 15 residues. Germline CDR1 and CDR2: DFQATT and SNEGSKA (reference sequence). CDR3 in DNA: TGCAGTGCTAGAAGACCCGGAGGGACCTATAATGAGCAGTTCTTC. Translating it yields CSARRPGGTYNEQFF.